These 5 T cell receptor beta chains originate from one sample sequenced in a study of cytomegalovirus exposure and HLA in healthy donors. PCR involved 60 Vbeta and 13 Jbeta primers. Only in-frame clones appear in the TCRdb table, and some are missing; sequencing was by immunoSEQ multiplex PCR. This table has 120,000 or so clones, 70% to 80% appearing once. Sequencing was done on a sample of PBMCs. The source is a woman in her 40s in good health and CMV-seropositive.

This chain's CDR3 is CASSDDYLDTQYF. CDR3 sequence (DNA): TGTGCCAGCAGTGATGACTACTTAGATACGCAGTATTTT. The V gene is TRBV25-1, the J gene TRBJ2-3, with D possibly being TRBD2 (5 bases). The germline gives CDR1 MGHDK, CDR2 SYGVNS. There are 13 residues in the CDR3. V was shortened by 3 bases and J by 5 bases, with 9 bases between the two germline ends. The full variable domain, rest sourced from reference TRBV25-1 and TRBJ2-3, is EADIYQTPRYLVIGTGKKITLECSQTMGHDKMYWYQQDPGMELHLIHYSYGVNSTEKGDLSSESTVSRIRTEHFPLTLESARPSHTSQYLCASSDDYLDTQYFGPGTRLTVL.

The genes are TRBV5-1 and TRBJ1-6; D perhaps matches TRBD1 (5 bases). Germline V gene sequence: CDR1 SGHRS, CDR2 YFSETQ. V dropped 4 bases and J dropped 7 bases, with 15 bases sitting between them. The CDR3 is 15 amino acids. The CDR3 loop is CASSRQRPENSPLHF. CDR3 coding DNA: TGCGCCAGCAGCCGACAGCGACCAGAAAATTCACCCCTCCACTTT.

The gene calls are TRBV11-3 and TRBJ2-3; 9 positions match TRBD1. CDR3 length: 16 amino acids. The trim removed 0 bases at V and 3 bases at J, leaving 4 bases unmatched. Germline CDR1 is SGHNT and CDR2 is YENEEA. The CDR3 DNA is TGTGCCAGCAGCTTAGACCTGGGGACAGGGACAGATACGCAGTATTTT. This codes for CASSLDLGTGTDTQYF.

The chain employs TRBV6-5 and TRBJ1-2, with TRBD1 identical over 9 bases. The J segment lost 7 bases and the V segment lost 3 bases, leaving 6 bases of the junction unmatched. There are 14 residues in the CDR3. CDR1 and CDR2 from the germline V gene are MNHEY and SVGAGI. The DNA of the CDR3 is TGTGCCAGCAGTTATAGGGACAGGGACGGTGGCTACACCTTC. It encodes CASSYRDRDGGYTF.

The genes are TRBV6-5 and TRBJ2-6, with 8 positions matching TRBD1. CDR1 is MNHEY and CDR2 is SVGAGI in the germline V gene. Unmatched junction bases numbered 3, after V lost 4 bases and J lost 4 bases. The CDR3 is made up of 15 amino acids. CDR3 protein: CASSWTGSGANVLTF. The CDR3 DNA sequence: TGTGCCAGCAGTTGGACAGGGTCAGGGGCCAACGTCCTGACTTTC.